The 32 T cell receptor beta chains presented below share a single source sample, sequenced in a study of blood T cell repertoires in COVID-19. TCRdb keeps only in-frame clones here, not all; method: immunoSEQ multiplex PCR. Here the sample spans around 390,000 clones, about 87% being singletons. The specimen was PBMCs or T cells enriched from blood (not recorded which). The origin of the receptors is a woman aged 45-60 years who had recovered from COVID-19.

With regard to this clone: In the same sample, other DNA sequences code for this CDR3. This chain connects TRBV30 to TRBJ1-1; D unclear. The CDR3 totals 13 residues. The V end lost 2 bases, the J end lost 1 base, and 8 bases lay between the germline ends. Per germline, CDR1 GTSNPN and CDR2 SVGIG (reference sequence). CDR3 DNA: TGTGCCTGGAGTTACAACAGGAACACTGAAGCTTTCTTT. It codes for CAWSYNRNTEAFF.

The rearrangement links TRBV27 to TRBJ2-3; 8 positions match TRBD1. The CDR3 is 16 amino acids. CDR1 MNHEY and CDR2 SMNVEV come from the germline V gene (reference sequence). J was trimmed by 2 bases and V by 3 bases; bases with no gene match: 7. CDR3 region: CASSFLRGRDTDTQYF. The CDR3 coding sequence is TGTGCCAGCAGTTTCCTCAGGGGGCGAGACACAGATACGCAGTATTTT.

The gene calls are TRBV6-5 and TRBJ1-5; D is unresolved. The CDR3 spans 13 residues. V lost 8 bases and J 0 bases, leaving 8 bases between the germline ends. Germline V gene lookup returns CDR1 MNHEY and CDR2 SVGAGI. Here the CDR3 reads CASRQNSNQPQHF. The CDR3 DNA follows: TGTGCCAGCCGCCAGAATAGCAATCAGCCCCAGCATTTT.

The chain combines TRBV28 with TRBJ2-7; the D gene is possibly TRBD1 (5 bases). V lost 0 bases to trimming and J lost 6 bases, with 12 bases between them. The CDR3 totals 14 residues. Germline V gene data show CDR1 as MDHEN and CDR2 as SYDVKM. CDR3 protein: CASSLCWQGCEQYF. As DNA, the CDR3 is TGTGCCAGCAGTTTATGTTGGCAGGGCTGCGAGCAGTACTTC.

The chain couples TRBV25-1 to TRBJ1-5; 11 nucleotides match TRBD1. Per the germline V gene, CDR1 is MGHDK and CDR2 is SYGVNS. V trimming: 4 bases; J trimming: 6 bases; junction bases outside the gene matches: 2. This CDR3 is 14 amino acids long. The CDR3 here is CASSGTGGGQPQHF. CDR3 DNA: TGTGCCAGCAGTGGGACAGGGGGCGGTCAGCCCCAGCATTTT.

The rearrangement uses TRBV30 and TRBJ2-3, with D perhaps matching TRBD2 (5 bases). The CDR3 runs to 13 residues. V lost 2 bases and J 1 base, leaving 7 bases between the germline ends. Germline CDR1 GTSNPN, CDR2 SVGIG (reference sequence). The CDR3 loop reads CAWSSSRTDTQYF. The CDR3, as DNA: TGTGCCTGGAGTTCTAGCCGCACAGATACGCAGTATTTT.

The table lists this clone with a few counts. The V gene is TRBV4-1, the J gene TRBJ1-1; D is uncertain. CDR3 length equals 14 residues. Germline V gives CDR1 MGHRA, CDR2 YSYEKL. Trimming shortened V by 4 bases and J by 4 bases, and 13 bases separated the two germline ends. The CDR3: CASSRALYGTEAFF. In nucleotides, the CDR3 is TGCGCCAGCAGCCGAGCTCTGTATGGCACTGAAGCTTTCTTT.

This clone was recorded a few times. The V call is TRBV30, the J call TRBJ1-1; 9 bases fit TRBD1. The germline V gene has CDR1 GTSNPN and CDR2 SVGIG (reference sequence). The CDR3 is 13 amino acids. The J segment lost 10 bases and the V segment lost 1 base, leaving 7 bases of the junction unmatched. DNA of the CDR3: TGTGCCTGGAGTGCCGCTGGGACAGGGTTAGCTTTCTTT. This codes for CAWSAAGTGLAFF.

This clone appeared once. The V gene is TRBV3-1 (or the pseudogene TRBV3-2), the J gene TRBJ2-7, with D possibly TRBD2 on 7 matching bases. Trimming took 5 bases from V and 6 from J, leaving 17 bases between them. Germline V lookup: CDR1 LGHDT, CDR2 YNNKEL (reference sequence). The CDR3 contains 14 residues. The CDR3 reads CASSSPGGLSEQYF. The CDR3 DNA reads TGTGCCAGCAGCTCCCCCGGGGGGCTCAGCGAGCAGTACTTC.

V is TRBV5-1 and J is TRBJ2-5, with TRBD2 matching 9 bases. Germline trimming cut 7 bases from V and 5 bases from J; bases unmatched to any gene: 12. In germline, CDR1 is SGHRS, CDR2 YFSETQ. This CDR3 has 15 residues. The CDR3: CASGLAGTAWETQYF. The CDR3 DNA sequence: TGCGCCAGCGGGCTAGCGGGGACGGCCTGGGAGACCCAGTACTTC.

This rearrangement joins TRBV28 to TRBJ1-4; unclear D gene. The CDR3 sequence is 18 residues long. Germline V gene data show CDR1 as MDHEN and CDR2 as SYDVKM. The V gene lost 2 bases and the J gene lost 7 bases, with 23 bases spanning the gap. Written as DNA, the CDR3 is TGTGCCAGCAGTTTAATTAGGGAAGGGAGGATGTTTGGTGAAAAACTGTTTTTT. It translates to CASSLIREGRMFGEKLFF.

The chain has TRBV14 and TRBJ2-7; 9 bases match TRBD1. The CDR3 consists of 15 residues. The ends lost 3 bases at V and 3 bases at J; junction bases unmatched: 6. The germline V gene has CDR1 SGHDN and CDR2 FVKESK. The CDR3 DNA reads TGTGCCAGCAGCCAGGTGACAGGGGGGTTCTACGAGCAGTACTTC. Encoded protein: CASSQVTGGFYEQYF.

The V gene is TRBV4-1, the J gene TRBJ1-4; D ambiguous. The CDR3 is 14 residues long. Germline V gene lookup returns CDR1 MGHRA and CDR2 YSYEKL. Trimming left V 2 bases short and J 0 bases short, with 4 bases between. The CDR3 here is CASSQQATNEKLFF. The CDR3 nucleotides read TGCGCCAGCAGCCAACAGGCAACTAATGAAAAACTGTTTTTT.

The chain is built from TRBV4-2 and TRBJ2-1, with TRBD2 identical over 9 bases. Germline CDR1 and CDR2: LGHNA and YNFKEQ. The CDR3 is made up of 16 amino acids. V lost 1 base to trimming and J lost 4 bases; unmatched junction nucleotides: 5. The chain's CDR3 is CASSQVAGALYNEQFF. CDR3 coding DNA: TGTGCCAGCAGCCAAGTAGCGGGGGCCTTATACAATGAGCAGTTCTTC.

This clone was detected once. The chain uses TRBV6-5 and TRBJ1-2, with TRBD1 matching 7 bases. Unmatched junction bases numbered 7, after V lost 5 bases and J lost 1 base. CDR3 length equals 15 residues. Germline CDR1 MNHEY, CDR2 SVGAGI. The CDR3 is CASSRDSFNNYGYTF. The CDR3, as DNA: TGTGCCAGCAGTAGGGACAGCTTTAATAACTATGGCTACACCTTC.

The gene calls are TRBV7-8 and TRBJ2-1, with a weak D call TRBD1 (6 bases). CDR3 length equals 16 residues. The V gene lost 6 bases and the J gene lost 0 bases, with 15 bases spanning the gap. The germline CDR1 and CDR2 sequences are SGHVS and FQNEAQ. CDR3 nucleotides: TGTGCCAGCAGTCAGAGCAGGGGTAGCTCCTACAATGAGCAGTTCTTC. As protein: CASSQSRGSSYNEQFF.

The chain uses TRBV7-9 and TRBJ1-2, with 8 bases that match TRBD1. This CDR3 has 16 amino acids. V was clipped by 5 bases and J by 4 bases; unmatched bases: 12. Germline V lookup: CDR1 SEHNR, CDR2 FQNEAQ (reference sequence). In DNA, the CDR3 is TGTGCCAGCAGCAACCCCCCTGGACAGGGCGGCTATGGCTACACCTTC. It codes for CASSNPPGQGGYGYTF.

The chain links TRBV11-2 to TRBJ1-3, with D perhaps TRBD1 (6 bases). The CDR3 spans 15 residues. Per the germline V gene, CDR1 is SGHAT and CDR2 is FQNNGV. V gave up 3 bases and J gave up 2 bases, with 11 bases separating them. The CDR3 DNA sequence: TGTGCCAGCAGCTTTAACAGGGCTCCTGGAAACACCATATATTTT. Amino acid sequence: CASSFNRAPGNTIYF.

The CDR3 reads CASSPPGTGRGGYTF. As DNA, the CDR3 is TGCGCCAGCAGCCCCCCCGGGACAGGGAGGGGAGGCTACACCTTC. J is TRBJ1-2 and V is TRBV4-1, with TRBD1 matching 9 bases. The CDR3 runs to 15 residues. After removal of 4 bases from V and 8 bases from J, the junction contained 11 bases not matched to a gene. Per the germline V gene, CDR1 is MGHRA and CDR2 is YSYEKL.

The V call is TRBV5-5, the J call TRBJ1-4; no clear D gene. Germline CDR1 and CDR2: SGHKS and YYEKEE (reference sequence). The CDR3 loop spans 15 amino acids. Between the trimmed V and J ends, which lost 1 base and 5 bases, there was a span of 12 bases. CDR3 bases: TGTGCCAGCAGCTTGTTGCACAGTAAAAATGAAAAACTGTTTTTT. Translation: CASSLLHSKNEKLFF. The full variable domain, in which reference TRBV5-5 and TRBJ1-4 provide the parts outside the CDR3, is DAGVTQSPTHLIKTRGQQVTLRCSPISGHKSVSWYQQVLGQGPQFIFQYYEKEERGRGNFPDRFSARQFPNYSSELNVNALLLGDSALYLCASSLLHSKNEKLFFGSGTQLSVL.

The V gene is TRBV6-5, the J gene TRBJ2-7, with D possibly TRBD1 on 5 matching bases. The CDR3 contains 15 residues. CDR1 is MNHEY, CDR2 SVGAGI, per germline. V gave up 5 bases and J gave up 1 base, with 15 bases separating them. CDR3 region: CASSTGQLRSYEQYF. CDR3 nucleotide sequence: TGTGCCAGCAGTACCGGACAACTCAGGTCCTACGAGCAGTACTTC.

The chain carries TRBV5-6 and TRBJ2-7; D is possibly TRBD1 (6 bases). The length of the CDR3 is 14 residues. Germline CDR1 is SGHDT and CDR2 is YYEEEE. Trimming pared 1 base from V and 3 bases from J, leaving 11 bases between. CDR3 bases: TGTGCCAGCAGCTTGACAGGGATATTCTACGAGCAGTACTTC. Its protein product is CASSLTGIFYEQYF.

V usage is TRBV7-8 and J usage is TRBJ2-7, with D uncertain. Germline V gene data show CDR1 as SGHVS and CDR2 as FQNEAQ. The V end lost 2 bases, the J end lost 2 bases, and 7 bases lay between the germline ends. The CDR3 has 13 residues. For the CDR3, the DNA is TGTGCCAGCAGCTTATCCGTCCCCTACGAGCAGTACTTC. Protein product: CASSLSVPYEQYF.

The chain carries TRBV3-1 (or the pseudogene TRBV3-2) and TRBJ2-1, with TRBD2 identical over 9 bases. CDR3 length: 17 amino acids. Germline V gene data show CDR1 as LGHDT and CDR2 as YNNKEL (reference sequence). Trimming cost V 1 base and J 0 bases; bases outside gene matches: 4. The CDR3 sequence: CASSQGELAGSYNEQFF. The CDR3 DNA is TGTGCCAGCAGCCAAGGAGAACTAGCGGGCTCCTACAATGAGCAGTTCTTC.

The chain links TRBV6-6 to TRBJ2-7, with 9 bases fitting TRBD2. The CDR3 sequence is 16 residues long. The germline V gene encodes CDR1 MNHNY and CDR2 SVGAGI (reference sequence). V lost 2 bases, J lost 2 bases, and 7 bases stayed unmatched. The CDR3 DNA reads TGTGCCAGCAGTTACAGACCCGGGACTAGCACCTACGAGCAGTACTTC. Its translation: CASSYRPGTSTYEQYF.

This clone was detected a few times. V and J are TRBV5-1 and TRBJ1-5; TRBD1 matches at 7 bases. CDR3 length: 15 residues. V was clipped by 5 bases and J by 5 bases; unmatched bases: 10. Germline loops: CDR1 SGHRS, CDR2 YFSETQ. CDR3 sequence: CASRSGTEVDQPQHF. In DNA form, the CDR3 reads TGCGCCAGCAGATCCGGGACAGAAGTCGATCAGCCCCAGCATTTT.

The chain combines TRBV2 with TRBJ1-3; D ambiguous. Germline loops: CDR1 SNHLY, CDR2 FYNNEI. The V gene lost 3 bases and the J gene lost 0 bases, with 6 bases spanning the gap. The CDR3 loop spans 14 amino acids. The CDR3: CASSDSISGNTIYF. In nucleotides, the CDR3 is TGTGCCAGCAGTGATTCCATCTCTGGAAACACCATATATTTT. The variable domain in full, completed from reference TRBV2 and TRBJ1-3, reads EPEVTQTPSHQVTQMGQEVILRCVPISNHLYFYWYRQILGQKVEFLVSFYNNEISEKSEIFDDQFSVERPDGSNFTLKIRSTKLEDSAMYFCASSDSISGNTIYFGEGSWLTVV.

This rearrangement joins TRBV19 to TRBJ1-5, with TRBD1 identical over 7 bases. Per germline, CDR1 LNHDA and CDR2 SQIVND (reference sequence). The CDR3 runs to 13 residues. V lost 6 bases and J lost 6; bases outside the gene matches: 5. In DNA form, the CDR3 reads TGTGCCAGTAGGACAGGGTTCGCTCAGCCCCAGCATTTT. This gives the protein CASRTGFAQPQHF. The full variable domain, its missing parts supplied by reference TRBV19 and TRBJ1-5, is DGGITQSPKYLFRKEGQNVTLSCEQNLNHDAMYWYRQDPGQGLRLIYYSQIVNDFQKGDIAEGYSVSREKKESFPLTVTSAQKNPTAFYLCASRTGFAQPQHFGDGTRLSIL.

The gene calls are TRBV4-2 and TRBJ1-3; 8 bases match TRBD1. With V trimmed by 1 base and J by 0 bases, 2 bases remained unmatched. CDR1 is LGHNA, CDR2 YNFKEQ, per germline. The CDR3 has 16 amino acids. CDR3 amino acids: CASSQGGQGSGNTIYF. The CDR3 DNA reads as TGTGCCAGCAGCCAAGGTGGACAGGGCTCTGGAAACACCATATATTTT.

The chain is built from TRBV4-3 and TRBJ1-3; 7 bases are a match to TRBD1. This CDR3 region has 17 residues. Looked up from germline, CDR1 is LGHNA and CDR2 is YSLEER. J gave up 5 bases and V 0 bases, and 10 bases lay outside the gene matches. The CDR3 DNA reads TGCGCCAGCAGCCAAGATCCTCCCAGGGGGTACCGAAACACCATATATTTT. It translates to CASSQDPPRGYRNTIYF.

Here the CDR3 DNA reads TGTGCCAGCAGCCCGGGACTAGCGGGGGTGAAGACCCAGTACTTC. Translating it yields CASSPGLAGVKTQYF. The rearrangement joins TRBV7-2 to TRBJ2-5, with 14 bases identical to TRBD2. V lost 5 bases and J lost 6; bases outside the gene matches: 5. CDR1 and CDR2 from the germline V gene are SGHTA and FQGNSA. The CDR3 sequence is 15 residues long.

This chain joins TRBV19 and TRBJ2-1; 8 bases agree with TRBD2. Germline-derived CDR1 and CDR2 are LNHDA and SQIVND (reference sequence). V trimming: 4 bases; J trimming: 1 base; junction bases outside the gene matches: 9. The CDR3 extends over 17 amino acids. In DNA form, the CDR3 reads TGTGCCAGTAGTAATAACCAGCGGGGGAGATCCTACAATGAGCAGTTCTTC. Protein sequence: CASSNNQRGRSYNEQFF.